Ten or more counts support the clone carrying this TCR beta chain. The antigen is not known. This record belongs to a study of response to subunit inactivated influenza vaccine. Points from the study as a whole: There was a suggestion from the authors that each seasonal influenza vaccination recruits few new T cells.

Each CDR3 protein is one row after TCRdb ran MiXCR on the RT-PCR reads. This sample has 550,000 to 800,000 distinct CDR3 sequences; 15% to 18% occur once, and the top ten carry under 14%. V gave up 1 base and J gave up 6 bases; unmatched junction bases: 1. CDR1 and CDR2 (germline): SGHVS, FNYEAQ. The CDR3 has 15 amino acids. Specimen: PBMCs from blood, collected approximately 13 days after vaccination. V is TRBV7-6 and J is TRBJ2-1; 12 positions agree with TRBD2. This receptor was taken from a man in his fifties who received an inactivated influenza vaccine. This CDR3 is CASSLELAGGNEQFF. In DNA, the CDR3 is TGTGCCAGCAGCTTAGAACTAGCGGGGGGCAATGAGCAGTTCTTC.